This T cell receptor beta chain was profiled in a study of blood T cells in healthy people across ages (dated by TCRdb to between 2014 and 2017). Background on the whole study: Template switching captured roughly one uniquely barcoded TCR beta cDNA molecule per two T cells in model experiments. The donors were split into four age groups: young (average 16 years), middle-aged (39), aged (roughly 60) and long-lived (approximately 89). Two additional independent replicas of 1 million unique cDNA reads from the same blood draw were analyzed for two donors (one aged 18 to 29 and one aged 80 or older). Using deep sequencing normalized with unique cDNA molecular identifiers, the study measured how TCR beta repertoire diversity changes with age. Summary of the overall study and its limitations: Because profiling used bulk unsorted PBMCs, naive and antigen-experienced compartments could not be compared conclusively. Compared with the aged group, the long-lived group had more naive CD4+ T cells, fewer expanded clones and increased TCR diversity, suggesting age selection. There was a strong correlation between observed TCR beta diversity and the percentage of naive T cells measured by flow cytometry. Estimates of total diversity from one million sequenced T cells were regarded as lower bounds and underestimates. As age increased, observed TCR beta diversity per million T cells dropped in a roughly linear way, and a significant reduction was already evident by age around 41. Donor CMV infection status was unknown, potentially confounding age-related changes in expanded clonotypes.

From cysteine to phenylalanine, the CDR3 is 14 amino acids long. Of the read, only the CDR3 DNA is kept; its 42 bases are in frame from base 1. The trim is 7 bases for V and 5 bases for J, with a gap of 18 bases between the germline ends. Sequences SGHTA (CDR1) and FQGNSA (CDR2) are obtained from the germline V gene. Systemically healthy Caucasian individuals from Russia, approximately 39 in total and aged roughly 6 to 100 years, were included as donors. Around 9.8 milliliters of peripheral blood were collected from each donor into EDTA-treated Vacutainer tubes. Ficoll-Paque density-gradient centrifugation was used to isolate PBMCs, with at least 7 million per sample. Trizol reagent was used to extract total RNA from the PBMCs, yielding at least 5.5 micrograms per sample. The percentages of naive CD45RAhigh/CD27high T cells were determined by flow cytometry on a PBMC aliquot from every donor. Libraries were prepared through 5' RACE. Data came from an Illumina HiSeq 2500. A second roughly 7 to 11 cycle PCR used a sample-barcoded 5' primer and a J-beta primer mix. Each TCR beta cDNA molecule received a unique molecular identifier from a template-switch 5' adaptor carrying 12 random nucleotides. At least 2.5 million CDR3-containing paired-end reads were obtained from each sample. First-strand cDNA synthesis was performed from all RNA using the Mint cDNA synthesis kit, with priming by a TRBC-specific oligonucleotide. Following uracil-DNA glycosylase treatment, a first 18-cycle PCR with universal primers M1SS and BC2_uni_R was performed on all cDNA. As for the original processing: Normalization of each sample was performed by random selection of 1 million high-quality reads, each carrying a distinct molecular identifier. Reads sharing molecular identifiers were discarded rather than binned into consensus sequences. CDR3 identification, clonotype clustering and error correction used MiTCR with a Q25 quality threshold and the strictest error-elimination algorithm. A nonparametric unseen species model using Euler transformation provided a lower-bound estimate of total TCR beta diversity. TCRdb trimmed public reads at Q25 via fastp, called clones via MiXCR and kept in-frame beta chains. A single entry per CDR3 protein holds the most common genes and DNA from its merged rows. For this entry, the V and J calls and clone size follow TCRdb and not the study's own pipeline. Recorded for this sample are 750,000 or so distinct CDR3 sequences; roughly 25% of them occurred a single time. The ten most abundant clones make up 8% to 10% of the sample.

Turning to this clonotype: The antigen this receptor binds is unknown. Base-call qualities are not available, and no considerably larger clone is one nucleotide away.

The sample also formed part of further work on T cells of mothers and their children. Drawing on the second study: The donors were nine systemically healthy Caucasian individuals, made up of three mothers and their six children. cDNA synthesis used all of the extracted RNA, with approximately 1.6 ug of RNA in each 15 ul reaction. In the second PCR, sample barcodes and 2-4 random nucleotides were introduced via the M1S primer. Over 8.5 million TCR beta CDR3 reads were obtained for each mother, and millions of reads were obtained for each child. Thymic selection shapes the output of TCR recombination in a similar way in related and unrelated pairs, and inherited differences have a minor effect. Related mother-child pairs always showed normalized repertoire overlap that was slightly higher than in unrelated mother-child pairs, though the difference was never significant. Persistent microchimeric T cell clones were not detected, at a sensitivity of around 99 clones per million clonotypes. Deep NGS was used in the study to compare the TCR beta repertoires of mothers and children and to look for features that separate related mother-child pairs from unrelated individuals. Mothers averaged approximately 41 +/- 4 years of age and children averaged about 10 +/- 4 years. After adapters were ligated using NEBNext reagents, the libraries underwent 100+100 nt paired-end sequencing on an Illumina HiSeq 2000. To prevent cross-contamination, the mother and child libraries were prepared one month apart and sequenced in separate runs. For each donor, somewhere between roughly 450,000 and 2,100,000 distinct TCR beta clonotypes were identified. Naive TCR beta clonotypes were estimated from low-frequency clonotypes matched to each donor's FACS-determined naive share, without sorting.

Material for sequencing was blood. The sequence was collected from a boy aged 5-17 years in good health. The chain couples TRBV7-2 to TRBJ2-7; the D gene is tentatively TRBD1 or TRBD2, each matching 5 bases. CDR3 sequence: CASTLIPGRNEQYF. DNA sequence: TGTGCCAGCACCTTGATCCCGGGGCGCAACGAGCAGTACTTC. The CDR3 plus the reference TRBV7-2 and TRBJ2-7 genes for the other parts give the full variable domain: GAGVSQSPSNKVTEKGKDVELRCDPISGHTALYWYRQSLGQGLEFLIYFQGNSAPDKSGLPSDRFSAERTGGSVSTLTIQRTQQEDSAVYLCASTLIPGRNEQYFGPGTRLTVT.